A selection of T cell receptor beta chains follows, all from one sample in a study of immune heterogeneity within non-small cell lung tumors. Using its own MiXCR run on the multiplex PCR reads, TCRdb lists one record per CDR3 protein. The sample yields over 30,000 distinct CDR3 sequences, about 30% seen once. The specimen was lung tumor tissue. The receptors shown here come from a man aged 35 to 55 with non-small cell lung cancer. CDR3s include the opening cysteine and the closing phenylalanine or tryptophan. Each record gives: V gene, J gene, clone size, D gene, CDR3 protein, CDR3 DNA. The D gene is left open where the match is weak. Rows may omit the clone size; those that give it use once, few, many or a size class.

TRBV28,TRBJ2-2,many,-,CASSFGWELFF,TGTGCCAGCAGTTTTGGCTGGGAGCTGTTTTTT
TRBV18,TRBJ2-7,many,-,CASSAIQGGYEQYF,TGTGCCAGCTCAGCTATACAGGGTGGGTACGAGCAGTACTTC
TRBV5-1,TRBJ2-1,-,TRBD2,CASSLGEGLNEQFF,TGCGCCAGCAGCTTGGGGGAGGGCCTCAATGAGCAGTTCTTC
TRBV12-3/TRBV12-4,TRBJ2-7,many,-,CASSRELTYEQYF,TGTGCCAGCAGTCGAGAATTAACCTACGAGCAGTACTTC
TRBV30,TRBJ1-5,many,-,CAWSTPGGLQPQHF,TGTGCCTGGAGTACCCCGGGAGGGTTACAGCCCCAGCATTTT
TRBV20-1,TRBJ2-1,few,-,CSPLRTDGDHEQFF,TGCAGCCCGCTCCGGACGGATGGGGACCATGAGCAGTTCTTC
TRBV19,TRBJ1-2,many,-,CASRDNFDGYTF,TGTGCCAGTAGGGACAATTTTGATGGCTACACCTTC
TRBV3-1,TRBJ2-2,-,TRBD1,CASSKQGIIHGELFF,TGTGCCAGCAGCAAACAGGGGATTATTCACGGGGAGCTGTTTTTT
TRBV2,TRBJ1-2,medium-sized,-,CASSEANYYGYTF,TGTGCCAGCAGTGAAGCCAACTACTATGGCTACACCTTC
TRBV7-3,TRBJ2-2,-,TRBD2,CASSPTSGTNTGELFF,TGTGCCAGCAGTCCGACTAGCGGGACGAACACCGGGGAGCTGTTTTTT
TRBV11-3,TRBJ2-1,many,-,CASSWRATYNEQFF,TGTGCCAGCAGCTGGAGGGCCACCTACAATGAGCAGTTCTTC
TRBV9,TRBJ1-2,few,TRBD1,CASSTTGGSYGYTF,TGTGCCAGCAGCACCACAGGGGGCAGCTATGGCTACACCTTC
TRBV30,TRBJ2-3,few,TRBD2,CAWGSSGRSDTQYF,TGTGCCTGGGGTTCTAGCGGGAGGTCAGATACGCAGTATTTT
TRBV24-1,TRBJ2-2,many,TRBD1,CATSAITGAGELFF,TGTGCCACCAGTGCCATTACAGGGGCCGGGGAGCTGTTTTTT
TRBV30,TRBJ1-2,many,-,CAWSPTPNYGYTF,TGTGCCTGGAGTCCGACACCGAACTATGGCTACACCTTC
TRBV24-1,TRBJ2-3,once,TRBD2,CAISDSFTSGGTDTQYF,TGTGCCATCAGTGATTCCTTTACTAGCGGCGGCACAGATACGCAGTATTTT
TRBV7-2,TRBJ2-1,-,-,CASSPLRYEQFF,TGTGCCAGCAGCCCGTTGAGATATGAGCAGTTCTTC
TRBV24-1,TRBJ1-5,-,TRBD1,CATSGQGQPQHF,TGTGCCACCAGTGGACAGGGTCAGCCCCAGCATTTT
TRBV7-3,TRBJ2-1,-,-,CASSWAPGHEQFF,TGTGCCAGCAGCTGGGCCCCGGGCCATGAGCAGTTCTTC
TRBV27,TRBJ1-1,few,-,CASSLGVDTEAFF,TGTGCCAGCAGTTTAGGTGTGGACACTGAAGCTTTCTTT
TRBV19,TRBJ1-5,-,-,CASNPGWGPGQPQHF,TGTGCCAGTAACCCGGGGTGGGGGCCGGGTCAGCCCCAGCATTTT
TRBV5-1,TRBJ1-1,-,TRBD1,CASSLGQGPSVSTEAFF,TGCGCCAGCAGCTTGGGACAGGGCCCCTCCGTGAGCACTGAAGCTTTCTTT
TRBV6-6,TRBJ1-5,many,-,CASSYSPNQPQHF,TGTGCCAGCAGTTACTCCCCTAATCAGCCCCAGCATTTT
TRBV5-1,TRBJ2-7,many,TRBD2,CASSLSLAGGYEQYF,TGCGCCAGCAGCTTGAGCCTAGCGGGTGGTTACGAGCAGTACTTC
TRBV5-6,TRBJ2-5,once,TRBD2,CASSFGGETQYF,TGTGCCAGCAGCTTTGGGGGGGAGACTCAGTACTTC
TRBV5-4,TRBJ1-2,-,TRBD1,CASSLGGGQGRTYGYTF,TGTGCCAGCAGCTTGGGGGGTGGACAGGGGCGAACTTATGGCTACACCTTC
TRBV7-8,TRBJ2-1,-,TRBD2,CAISFGTSGYNEQFF,TGTGCCATCAGCTTCGGGACTAGCGGCTACAATGAGCAGTTCTTC
TRBV10-3,TRBJ2-7,many,-,CAISGAGESEQYF,TGTGCCATCAGTGGGGCTGGAGAGTCCGAGCAGTACTTC
TRBV11-2,TRBJ2-7,few,-,CASSLGVTDYEQYF,TGTGCCAGCAGCTTAGGAGTTACAGACTACGAGCAGTACTTC
TRBV9,TRBJ2-5,few,-,CASSVGGQETQYF,TGTGCCAGCAGCGTTGGCGGGCAAGAGACCCAGTACTTC
TRBV7-2,TRBJ1-1,few,-,CASSLVGGSTEAFF,TGTGCCAGCAGCTTAGTAGGGGGAAGCACTGAAGCTTTCTTT
TRBV6-1,TRBJ1-3,many,-,CASSGGGSGNTIYF,TGTGCCAGCAGCGGGGGGGGGTCTGGAAACACCATATATTTT
TRBV2,TRBJ2-1,-,-,CASSQGGYNEQFF,TGTGCCAGCAGCCAAGGGGGGTACAATGAGCAGTTCTTC
TRBV7-2,TRBJ2-7,medium-sized,-,CASSLGAGNLYEQYF,TGTGCCAGCAGCTTGGGAGCGGGCAACCTCTACGAGCAGTACTTC
TRBV20-1,TRBJ1-5,-,TRBD1,CSAQTGGSNQPQHF,TGCAGTGCTCAGACAGGGGGCTCGAATCAGCCCCAGCATTTT
TRBV12-3/TRBV12-4,TRBJ1-3,-,-,CVSSALEAGNSGNTIYF,TGTGTCAGCAGTGCTCTAGAAGCCGGAAACTCTGGAAACACCATATATTTT
TRBV4-2,TRBJ2-1,few,-,CASSPYQESNNEQFF,TGTGCCAGCAGCCCATACCAGGAGAGCAACAATGAGCAGTTCTTC
TRBV6-5,TRBJ1-5,few,-,CASSYSGFSNQPQHF,TGTGCCAGCAGTTACTCTGGATTCAGCAATCAGCCCCAGCATTTT
TRBV2,TRBJ1-2,many,-,CASRERTGTTVANYGYTF,TGTGCCAGCAGGGAAAGAACCGGGACAACTGTAGCTAACTATGGCTACACCTTC
TRBV4-1,TRBJ1-2,-,-,CASSQVIRTRDGEYGYTF,TGCGCCAGCAGCCAAGTAATTAGGACCCGGGACGGCGAGTATGGCTACACCTTC
TRBV4-2,TRBJ1-4,-,-,CASSQGHWGVTNEKLFF,TGTGCCAGCAGCCAAGGACATTGGGGGGTGACAAATGAAAAACTGTTTTTT
TRBV3-1,TRBJ2-7,-,-,CASSKGQVQYF,TGTGCCAGCAGTAAAGGACAAGTGCAGTACTTC
TRBV19,TRBJ2-6,-,-,CASRESGANVLTF,TGTGCCAGCAGGGAATCTGGGGCCAACGTCCTGACTTTC
TRBV11-3,TRBJ2-7,-,-,CASSLVGAYEQYF,TGTGCCAGCAGCTTAGTAGGGGCCTACGAGCAGTACTTC
TRBV6-1,TRBJ2-1,-,TRBD2,CASSLKREGQFNEQFF,TGTGCCAGCAGTTTGAAGCGGGAGGGCCAATTTAATGAGCAGTTCTTC